This T cell receptor beta chain was captured in a study of cytomegalovirus exposure and HLA in healthy donors. Overall study results and limits: A few CMV-associated chains proved CMV antigen-specific in vitro. According to a later analysis, TCR clusters from the first cohort tended to co-occur in the approximately 120 validation repertoires.

Clones were read by immunoSEQ multiplex PCR, and TCRdb kept only the in-frame ones, dropping some. The table includes about 65,000 clones, approximately 90% detected once. Comment on this clone: The antigen is undetermined.

J lost 10 bases, V lost 5 bases, and 10 bases had no gene match. Looked up from germline, CDR1 is SQVTM and CDR2 is ANQGSEA. The CDR3 sequence is 14 residues long. The V gene is TRBV29-1, the J gene TRBJ2-1; 11 bases are shared with TRBD2. The origin of this receptor is a woman aged 18-35 years in good health and CMV-seronegative. The specimen sequenced was PBMCs. CDR3 coding DNA: TGCAGCGTTCTGGGGCTAGCGGGAGGCCGGGAGCAGTTCTTC. Translated, it gives CSVLGLAGGREQFF.